The T cell receptor beta chain under discussion was sequenced for a study of T cells in Graves' hyperthyroidism and ophthalmopathy. Study conclusions and caveats: Expanded thyroid clonotypes (above 0.001) were mostly also found in blood. With a median lead of approximately six months before onset, the model predicted ophthalmopathy.

The CDR3 totals 17 residues. The V and J ends lost 7 bases and 4 bases, in that order; junction bases with no gene match: 13. TCR beta CDR3 regions were amplified from RNA. First-round RT-PCR of the TCR CDR3 relied on the HTBI primer set. TCRdb re-derived calls from the multiplex PCR reads in MiXCR, one entry per CDR3 protein. The repertoire holds approximately 690,000 distinct CDR3 sequences, with less than 25% as singletons. Orbital computed tomography, thyroid ultrasound, serum thyroxine and TRAb, and clinical symptoms together informed the diagnoses. This clonotype was counted many times. No antigen is known for it.

Sequencing was done on a sample of blood. This receptor was obtained from a man younger than 40 with Graves' ophthalmopathy. The gene calls are TRBV12-3 or TRBV12-4 and TRBJ2-3; 11 bases line up with TRBD2. The CDR3: CASTRILTSGRADTQYF. For the CDR3, the DNA is TGTGCCAGCACCCGTATACTCACTAGCGGGAGAGCAGATACGCAGTATTTT.